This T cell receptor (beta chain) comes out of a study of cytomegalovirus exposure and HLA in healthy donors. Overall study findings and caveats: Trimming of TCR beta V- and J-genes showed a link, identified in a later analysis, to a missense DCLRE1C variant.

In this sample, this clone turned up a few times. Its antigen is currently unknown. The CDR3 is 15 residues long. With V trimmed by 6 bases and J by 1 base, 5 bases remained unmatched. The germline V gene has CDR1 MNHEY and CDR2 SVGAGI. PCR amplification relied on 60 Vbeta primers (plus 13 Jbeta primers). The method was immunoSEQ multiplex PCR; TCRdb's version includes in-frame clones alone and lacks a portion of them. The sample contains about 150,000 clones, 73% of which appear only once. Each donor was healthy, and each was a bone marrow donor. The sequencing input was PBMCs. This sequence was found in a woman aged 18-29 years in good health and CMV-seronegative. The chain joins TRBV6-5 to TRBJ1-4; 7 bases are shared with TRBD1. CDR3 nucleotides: TGTGCCAGCAGCCTCAACAGGGGAACTAATGAAAAACTGTTTTTT. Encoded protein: CASSLNRGTNEKLFF.